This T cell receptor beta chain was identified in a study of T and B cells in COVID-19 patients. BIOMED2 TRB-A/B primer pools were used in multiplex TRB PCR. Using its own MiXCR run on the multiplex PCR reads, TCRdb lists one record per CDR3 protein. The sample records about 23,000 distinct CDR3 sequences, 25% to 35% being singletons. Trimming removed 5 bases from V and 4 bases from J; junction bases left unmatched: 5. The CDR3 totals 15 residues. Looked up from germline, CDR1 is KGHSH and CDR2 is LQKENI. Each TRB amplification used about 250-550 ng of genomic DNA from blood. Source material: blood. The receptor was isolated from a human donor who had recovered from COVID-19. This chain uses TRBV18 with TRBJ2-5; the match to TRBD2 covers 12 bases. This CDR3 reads CASSTGTSGLETQYF. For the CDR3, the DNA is TGTGCCAGCTCAACCGGGACTAGCGGGTTAGAGACCCAGTACTTC.